The rows below give T cell receptor beta chains drawn from one sample of a study of blood T cell repertoires in COVID-19. TCRdb's copy holds only in-frame clones and misses some; the assay was immunoSEQ multiplex PCR. The sample includes approximately 310,000 clones, around 85% of them seen just once. Sequenced sample: PBMCs or T cells enriched from blood (not recorded which). All receptors come from a woman under 40 who had been exposed to COVID-19. The CDR3 runs from the conserved cysteine through the conserved F or W. The order of the fields is clone size, D gene, J gene, V gene, CDR3 DNA, CDR3 protein. A D gene is named only where the DNA matches it firmly. For some rows the clone size is stated as once, few or many, or as a class when expanded; others skip it.

NA	TRBD2	TRBJ2-2	TRBV19	TGTGCCAGTAGTACCCCTCGAGGGACTAGATATGGCGGGGAGCTGTTTTTT	CASSTPRGTRYGGELFF
NA	TRBD2	TRBJ2-1	TRBV5-1	TGCGCCAGCAGCTTGGGCTCTAACGGGGGGTTCGATGAGCAGTTCTTC	CASSLGSNGGFDEQFF
NA	NA	TRBJ1-2	TRBV7-9	TGTGCCAGCAGCTTAGGCGGGGGCCTAAGCTATGGCTACACCTTC	CASSLGGGLSYGYTF
few	NA	TRBJ2-1	TRBV21-1	TGTGCCAGCAGCAAATCCTACAGGAATCCACACAATGAGCAGTTCTTC	CASSKSYRNPHNEQFF
NA	NA	TRBJ2-3	TRBV15	TGTGCCACCAGCAGAGGAGAGGTAGATACGCAGTATTTT	CATSRGEVDTQYF
NA	NA	TRBJ2-6	TRBV6-5	TGTGCCAGCAGTTACTTACGAGGGGGGGCCAACGTCCTGACTTTC	CASSYLRGGANVLTF
once	NA	TRBJ1-4	TRBV19	TGTGCCAGTACCACTATGTCAACTAATGAAAAACTGTTTTTT	CASTTMSTNEKLFF
NA	NA	TRBJ1-1	TRBV6-5	TGTGCCAGCTTTGTATGGGGGGTCGAAGCTTTCTTT	CASFVWGVEAFF
NA	NA	TRBJ2-1	TRBV15	TGTGCCACCAGCAGAGTTAATCCTAGCGCTGGACGAATTCTAACCTACAATGAGCAGTTCTTC	CATSRVNPSAGRILTYNEQFF
once	NA	TRBJ2-5	TRBV28	TGTGCCAGCAGTTTAAGGCCAGGGAGGGAGACCCAGTACTTC	CASSLRPGRETQYF
NA	TRBD1	TRBJ1-2	TRBV28	TGTGCCAGCAGGGGGGACAGGGGCCATACAAATGGCTACACCTTC	CASRGDRGHTNGYTF
NA	TRBD1	TRBJ2-7	TRBV3-1/TRBV3-2	TGTGCCAGCAGCCAAGAAACAGGGGTCGGCTACGAGCAGTACTTC	CASSQETGVGYEQYF
NA	NA	TRBJ1-3	TRBV21-1	TGTGCCAGCAGCAAAGGGGATGACAGGTACGGAAACACCATATATTTT	CASSKGDDRYGNTIYF
once	NA	TRBJ2-2	TRBV21-1	TGTGCCCGCGGGGACAGGGGATTTACCGGGGAGCTGTTTTTT	CARGDRGFTGELFF
NA	NA	TRBJ2-1	TRBV27	TGTGCCAGCAGTTTAGCGGAACGGTACAATGAGCAGTTCTTC	CASSLAERYNEQFF
NA	NA	TRBJ1-5	TRBV6-6	TGTGCCAGCAGTTACTCGAGCGGTGGCAATCAGCCCCAGCATTTT	CASSYSSGGNQPQHF
NA	NA	TRBJ2-5	TRBV28	TGTGCCAGCAGTTCATCAAGGCGGGGGACCCAGTACTTC	CASSSSRRGTQYF
NA	TRBD1	TRBJ2-7	TRBV20-1	TGCAGTGCCAGTCTCTACCCCGGGGACAGGGAGACCCACGAGCAGTACTTC	CSASLYPGDRETHEQYF
once	TRBD1	TRBJ2-6	TRBV18	TGTGCCAGCTCACCCGGACAGGGGCTTAGCTCTGGGGCCAACGTCCTGACTTTC	CASSPGQGLSSGANVLTF
NA	TRBD1	TRBJ1-1	TRBV5-1	TGCGCCAGCAGGCGTACAGGGGAGGCCACTGAAGCTTTCTTT	CASRRTGEATEAFF
NA	NA	TRBJ1-1	TRBV5-1	TGCGCCAGCAGCTCGCAACCGGACAGGAACACTGAAGCTTTCTTT	CASSSQPDRNTEAFF
NA	NA	TRBJ1-5	TRBV28	TGTGCCAGCAGTTATCGGGAGAATCAGCCCCAGCATTTT	CASSYRENQPQHF
NA	NA	TRBJ2-3	TRBV19	TGTGCCAGTAGTATGATTGTAACAAATACGCAGTATTTT	CASSMIVTNTQYF
few	TRBD2	TRBJ2-2	TRBV5-1	TGCGCCAGCAGCTCGGGACTAGCGGGAGCCGGGGAGCTGTTTTTT	CASSSGLAGAGELFF
NA	NA	TRBJ1-2	TRBV4-1	TGCGCCAGCAGCCAAGGAACAGGTCCTCCTTATGGCTACACCTTC	CASSQGTGPPYGYTF
once	NA	TRBJ1-6	TRBV5-4	TGTGCCAGCAGCTTGGATTCACTCTCCTATAATTCACCCCTCCACTTT	CASSLDSLSYNSPLHF
NA	NA	TRBJ2-3	TRBV7-3	TGTGCCAGCAGCTTAGGGGCCGAAGATACGCAGTATTTT	CASSLGAEDTQYF
NA	NA	TRBJ2-2	TRBV6-5	TGTGCCAGCAGCCCCAGACAGAACACCGGGGAGCTGTTTTTT	CASSPRQNTGELFF
NA	TRBD1	TRBJ2-7	TRBV7-6	TGTGCCAGCAGCCCCGACAGGGCCCTACGAGAGCAGTACTTC	CASSPDRALREQYF
NA	NA	TRBJ1-2	TRBV28	TGTGCCAGCAGTTTAGGAGGGGCGAAGTCCGGCTACACCTTC	CASSLGGAKSGYTF
NA	NA	TRBJ2-1	TRBV5-1	TGCGCCAGCAGCTTTGGCCAGAATTACAATGAGCAGTTCTTC	CASSFGQNYNEQFF
once	TRBD1	TRBJ1-1	TRBV19	TGTGCCAGTAGTATAGGTACAGGGGGCGCCGGCACTGAAGCTTTCTTT	CASSIGTGGAGTEAFF
NA	NA	TRBJ1-4	TRBV28	TGTGCCAGCAGTCTAGAACAGGGTCGGGTTAATGAAAAACTGTTTTTT	CASSLEQGRVNEKLFF
NA	NA	TRBJ1-1	TRBV2	TGTGCCAGCAGGGTCAATACTCCAGCTTTCTTT	CASRVNTPAFF
NA	TRBD2	TRBJ2-7	TRBV7-8	TGTGCCAGCAGCCCTAGGGGGACTAGGCACTACGAGCAGTACTTC	CASSPRGTRHYEQYF
NA	TRBD2	TRBJ2-1	TRBV5-1	TGCGCCAGCAGCGGACTAGCGGGTTACAATGAGCAGTTCTTC	CASSGLAGYNEQFF
NA	NA	TRBJ1-2	TRBV19	TGTGCCAGTAGTAGGCAGGGTAATGGCTACACCTTC	CASSRQGNGYTF
NA	NA	TRBJ1-6	TRBV14	TGTGCCAGCAGCCAAGATTTATTTAACAGCCGCAATTCACCCCTCCACTTT	CASSQDLFNSRNSPLHF
NA	NA	TRBJ1-2	TRBV28	TGTGCCAGCAGTTTAGCCGGCTATGGCTACACCTTC	CASSLAGYGYTF
NA	NA	TRBJ1-2	TRBV6-6	TGTGCCAGCAGGGACTTCCTCACCTATGGCTACACCTTC	CASRDFLTYGYTF